A single TCR beta chain is shown here with its context. As yet, its antigen is unknown. Mismatch with germline at one junction end may stem from a read error. This record belongs to a study of tumor and adjacent non-tumor tissue in lung cancer. Study results and limitations: Compared with tumor, normal lung showed significantly lower TCR diversity.

A modified ARM-PCR protocol with three rounds of nested PCR amplified TCRbeta. TCRdb passed the multiplex PCR reads through MiXCR, listing each CDR3 protein once. Here the sample spans 78,000 or so distinct CDR3 sequences, 75% to 90% being singletons. RNA was extracted from bulk tissue without any cell sorting. The receptor was isolated from a woman in her fifties or sixties with non-small cell lung cancer. The sequenced sample consisted of lung tumor tissue.

The CDR3 nucleotides are TGTGCCAGCAATGAAGTAGGAGAGGGAGTGGGCGAGCAGTTCTTC. It codes for CASNEVGEGVGEQFF. The chain carries TRBV6-1 and TRBJ2-7, with D possibly TRBD2 on 5 matching bases. TRBJ2-1 explains the end of the DNA better; the J call may be wrong. Looked up from germline, CDR1 is MNHNS and CDR2 is SASEGT. The CDR3 spans 15 residues.